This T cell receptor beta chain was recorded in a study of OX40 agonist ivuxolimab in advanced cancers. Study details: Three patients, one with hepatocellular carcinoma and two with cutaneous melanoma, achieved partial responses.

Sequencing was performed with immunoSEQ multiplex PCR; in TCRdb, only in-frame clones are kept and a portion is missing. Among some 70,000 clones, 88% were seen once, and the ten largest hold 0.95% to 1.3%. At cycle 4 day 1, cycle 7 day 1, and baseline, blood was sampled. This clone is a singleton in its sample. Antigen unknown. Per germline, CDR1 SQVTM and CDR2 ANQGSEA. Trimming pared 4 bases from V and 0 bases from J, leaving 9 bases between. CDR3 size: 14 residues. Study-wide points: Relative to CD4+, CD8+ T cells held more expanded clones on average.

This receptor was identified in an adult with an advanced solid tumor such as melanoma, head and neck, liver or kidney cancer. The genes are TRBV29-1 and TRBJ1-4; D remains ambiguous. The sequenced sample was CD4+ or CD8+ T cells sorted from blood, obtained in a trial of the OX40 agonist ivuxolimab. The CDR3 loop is CSVARIATNEKLFF. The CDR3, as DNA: TGCAGCGTTGCCCGCATTGCAACTAATGAAAAACTGTTTTTT.